This T cell receptor (beta chain) was identified in a study of monozygotic twins with inflammatory bowel disease. Broader study findings: Researchers were unable to tell different T cell subtypes apart.

This CDR3 has 17 residues. Germline lookup yields CDR1 DFQATT and CDR2 SNEGSKA (reference sequence). The study subjected TCRalpha and TCRbeta cDNA to two nested PCRs of around 15 and 9 cycles. Following a re-call of the 5' RACE reads, TCRdb has one entry per CDR3 protein and lacks DNA. The sample has under 200,000 distinct CDR3 sequences, and its top ten clones hold roughly 2.6%. Comment on this clonotype: No antigen is known for it.

This chain joins TRBV20-1 and TRBJ2-2; without DNA, the TCRdb call of TRBD1 cannot be checked. The specimen was blood. This TCR was recovered from a human donor with ulcerative colitis or Crohn's disease, or a healthy co-twin of an affected twin (not recorded which). CDR3 amino acids: CSAPARDRARNTGELFF.